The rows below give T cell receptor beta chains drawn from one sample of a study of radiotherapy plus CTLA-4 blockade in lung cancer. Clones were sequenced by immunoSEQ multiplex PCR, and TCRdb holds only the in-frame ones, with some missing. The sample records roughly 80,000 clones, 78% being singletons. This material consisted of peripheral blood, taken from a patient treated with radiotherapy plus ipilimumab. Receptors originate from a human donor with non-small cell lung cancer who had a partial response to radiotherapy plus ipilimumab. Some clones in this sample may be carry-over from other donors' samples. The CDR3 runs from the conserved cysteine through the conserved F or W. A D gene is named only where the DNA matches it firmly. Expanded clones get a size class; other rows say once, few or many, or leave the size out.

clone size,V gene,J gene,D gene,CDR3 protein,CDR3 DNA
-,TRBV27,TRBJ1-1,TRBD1,CASSPQGQGGTEAFF,TGTGCCAGCAGTCCACAGGGGCAAGGAGGCACTGAAGCTTTCTTT
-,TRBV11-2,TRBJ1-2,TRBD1,CASSLDPGGLRDGYTF,TGTGCCAGCAGCTTAGATCCAGGGGGCCTAAGGGATGGCTACACCTTC
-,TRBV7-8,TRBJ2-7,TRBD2,CASSRGGLAPEQYF,TGTGCCAGCAGCCGCGGGGGGCTGGCCCCCGAGCAGTACTTC
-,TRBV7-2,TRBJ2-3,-,CASSLALDTQYF,TGTGCCAGCAGCTTAGCCCTGGATACGCAGTATTTT
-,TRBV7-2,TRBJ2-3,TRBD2,CASSFVAGGFSDTQYF,TGTGCCAGCAGCTTTGTTGCGGGAGGGTTTTCAGATACGCAGTATTTT
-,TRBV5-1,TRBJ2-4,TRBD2,CASSGEERGLYYF,TGCGCCAGCAGCGGGGAGGAGCGGGGGCTTTACTACTTC
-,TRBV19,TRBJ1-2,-,CASSIGGLVGGYTF,TGTGCCAGTAGTATTGGAGGTCTCGTGGGTGGCTACACCTTC
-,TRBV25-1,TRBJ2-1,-,CASSEFGRNEQFF,TGTGCCAGCAGTGAATTCGGGAGAAATGAGCAGTTCTTC
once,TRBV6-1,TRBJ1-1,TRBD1,CASSDRTPTGVNTEAFF,TGTGCCAGCAGTGATAGGACCCCCACAGGGGTTAACACTGAAGCTTTCTTT
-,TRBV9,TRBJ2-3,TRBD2,CASSVASGDTDTQYF,TGTGCCAGCAGCGTAGCTAGCGGGGACACAGATACGCAGTATTTT
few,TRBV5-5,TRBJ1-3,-,CASSLGPTAFSGNTIYF,TGTGCCAGCAGCTTGGGGCCAACAGCCTTCTCTGGAAACACCATATATTTT
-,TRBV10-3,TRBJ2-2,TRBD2,CASMALAGTGELFF,TGTGCCTCCATGGCACTAGCGGGGACCGGGGAGCTGTTTTTT
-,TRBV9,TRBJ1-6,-,CASSVHSSANSPLHF,TGTGCCAGCAGCGTACATAGCTCAGCCAATTCACCCCTCCACTTT
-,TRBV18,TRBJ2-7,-,CASSPTEGQASQYF,TGTGCCAGCTCACCTACTGAGGGTCAGGCGTCGCAGTACTTC
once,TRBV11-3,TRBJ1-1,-,CASSFSAEAFF,TGTGCCAGCAGCTTTTCTGCTGAAGCTTTCTTT
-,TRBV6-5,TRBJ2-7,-,CASSYADPSYEQYF,TGTGCCAGCAGTTACGCGGATCCCTCCTACGAGCAGTACTTC